The entry that follows covers one T cell receptor (beta chain) sequence. Antigen: not known. This sample stems from a study of T cell responses to AZD1222 COVID-19 vaccine. Study-level points and caveats: Spike-wide coverage was observed for vaccine-associated CD4 TCRs, with dominant responses at 160-218 and 743-854.

The CDR3 extends over 13 amino acids. V was trimmed by 5 bases and J by 4 bases, leaving 11 bases between them. Germline values: CDR1 SGHNT, CDR2 YENEEA. Profiled with immunoSEQ multiplex PCR; TCRdb holds only in-frame clones, not every one. The table lists about 180,000 clones, 85% to 90% of them singletons. The sequence derives from an adult in good health. V and J are TRBV11-3 and TRBJ1-1; D may be TRBD1 (5 bases). This sample comprised peripheral blood, obtained on day 0 of AZD1222 vaccination. CDR3 region: CASSRMGGTEAFF. The CDR3 bases are TGTGCCAGCAGCCGGATGGGGGGCACTGAAGCTTTCTTT. Complete variable domain (other parts from reference TRBV11-3 and TRBJ1-1): EAGVVQSPRYKIIEKKQPVAFWCNPISGHNTLYWYLQNLGQGPELLIRYENEEAVDDSQLPKDRFSAERLKGVDSTLKIQPAELGDSAVYLCASSRMGGTEAFFGQGTRLTVV.